Listed here are 26 T cell receptor beta chains from one sample, sequenced in a study of vaccination and CD4 T cells after COVID-19. Treatment given: roughly ten-day PBMC culture with coronavirus spike peptide pools or control peptides (ViraFEST assay). The Oncomine TCR Beta short-read assay sequenced DNA from cultured CD4+ T cells. TCRdb recomputed calls from the PCR reads with MiXCR, one row per CDR3 protein. This table has 10,000 to 15,000 distinct CDR3 sequences, around 47% appearing once. The antigens for these receptors are not known. The material sequenced was CD4+ T cells from blood, cultured in vitro. These receptors all stem from a human donor who had recovered from COVID-19.

V gene TRBV6-1 combines with J gene TRBJ2-1; D perhaps matches TRBD2 (6 bases). V dropped 1 base and J dropped 6 bases, with 13 bases sitting between them. The CDR3 is made up of 15 amino acids. Germline V gives CDR1 MNHNS, CDR2 SASEGT. The chain's CDR3 is CASSEGGGDLNEQFF. DNA for the CDR3: TGTGCCAGCAGTGAAGGTGGAGGGGACCTCAATGAGCAGTTCTTC.

The rearrangement joins TRBV5-4 to TRBJ2-5; TRBD1 matches 8 bases. CDR1 and CDR2 (germline): SGHNT, YYREEE (reference sequence). CDR3 length equals 15 residues. With V trimmed by 1 base and J by 5 bases, 7 bases remained unmatched. CDR3 loop: CASSLPGQARETQYF. CDR3 bases: TGTGCCAGCAGCTTGCCGGGACAGGCGAGGGAGACCCAGTACTTC.

This clonotype has more than one count but fewer than ten. The rearrangement uses TRBV7-9 and TRBJ2-7; 11 bases agree with TRBD1. Germline V gene data show CDR1 as SEHNR and CDR2 as FQNEAQ (reference sequence). The V and J ends lost 9 bases and 5 bases, in that order; junction bases with no gene match: 3. CDR3 length equals 12 residues. CDR3 sequence reads: CASEGQGDEQYF. CDR3 DNA: TGTGCCAGTGAGGGACAGGGGGACGAGCAGTACTTC. The full variable domain, completed using reference TRBV7-9 and TRBJ2-7, is DTGVSQNPRHKITKRGQNVTFRCDPISEHNRLYWYRQTLGQGPEFLTYFQNEAQLEKSRLLSDRFSAERPKGSFSTLEIQRTEQGDSAMYLCASEGQGDEQYFGPGTRLTVT.

The rearrangement links TRBV11-2 to TRBJ2-7, with D maybe TRBD1 (5 bases). The ends were cut back, 4 bases at V and 0 bases at J, with 16 bases in the middle. This CDR3 has 16 amino acids. Germline CDR1 reads SGHAT; CDR2 reads FQNNGV. CDR3 sequence reads: CASSSGYSWSSYEQYF. CDR3 coding DNA: TGTGCCAGCAGCTCAGGGTACTCTTGGAGCTCCTACGAGCAGTACTTC.

CDR3 DNA: TGCGCCAGCAGCCTCCAAACTAGCGGGGGGGCCGGGGAGCAGTTCTTC. It encodes CASSLQTSGGAGEQFF. The rearrangement joins TRBV5-1 to TRBJ2-1; 13 nucleotides line up with TRBD2. CDR1 and CDR2 from the germline V gene are SGHRS and YFSETQ. This CDR3 spans 16 amino acids. Trimming took 4 bases from V and 10 from J; bases not matched to a gene: 11.

The chain has TRBV12-3 or TRBV12-4 and TRBJ1-5; 7 positions agree with TRBD1. There are 15 residues in the CDR3. The trim removed 3 bases at V and 4 bases at J, leaving 6 bases unmatched. This CDR3 reads CASSFSTGLNQPQHF. CDR3 nucleotide sequence: TGTGCCAGCAGTTTTTCGACAGGGCTTAATCAGCCCCAGCATTTT.

In this sample, this clonotype turned up a few times. This chain links TRBV7-8 with TRBJ2-5; D is unclear. CDR1 and CDR2 from the germline V gene are SGHVS and FQNEAQ. The CDR3 has 17 residues. Trimming removed 1 base at V and 0 bases at J, with 15 bases between. CDR3 DNA: TGTGCCAGCAGCTTAGATTCGCGACAAATATACCAAGAGACCCAGTACTTC. It codes for CASSLDSRQIYQETQYF.

This rearrangement joins TRBV5-4 to TRBJ2-5; TRBD2 matches 12 bases. CDR3 length: 16 amino acids. V lost 4 bases to trimming and J lost 2 bases; unmatched junction nucleotides: 6. The germline V gene encodes CDR1 SGHNT and CDR2 YYREEE (reference sequence). The CDR3 DNA sequence: TGTGCCAGCAGCCTTTCACTAGCGGGGGGACAAGAGACCCAGTACTTC. It translates to CASSLSLAGGQETQYF.

This clonotype has just a few counts. The rearrangement uses TRBV11-3 and TRBJ2-2, with 7 bases lining up with TRBD2. Per the germline V gene, CDR1 is SGHNT and CDR2 is YENEEA. This CDR3 is 15 amino acids long. V shed 2 bases, J shed 3 bases, and the junction held 3 bases outside the gene matches. The CDR3 DNA sequence: TGTGCCAGCAGCTTAAGGGGAGGGCACACCGGGGAGCTGTTTTTT. It is translated as CASSLRGGHTGELFF. The full variable domain, completed using reference TRBV11-3 and TRBJ2-2, is EAGVVQSPRYKIIEKKQPVAFWCNPISGHNTLYWYLQNLGQGPELLIRYENEEAVDDSQLPKDRFSAERLKGVDSTLKIQPAELGDSAVYLCASSLRGGHTGELFFGEGSRLTVL.

CDR3 amino acids: CASSLGRGGGSYEQYF. The DNA of the CDR3 is TGTGCCAGCAGTTTAGGGCGCGGGGGGGGCTCCTACGAGCAGTACTTC. The rearrangement uses TRBV12-3 or TRBV12-4 and TRBJ2-7, with 9 bases aligning to TRBD2. V was clipped by 1 base and J by 0 bases; unmatched bases: 4. The CDR3 consists of 16 residues.

This clonotype was counted only a few times. J is TRBJ1-2 and V is TRBV7-8; D is possibly TRBD1 (5 bases). Trimming took 1 base from V and 1 from J, leaving 19 bases between them. The CDR3 runs to 18 residues. The germline V gene encodes CDR1 SGHVS and CDR2 FQNEAQ. CDR3 residues: CASSLGTQGGAINYGYTF. The DNA of the CDR3 is TGTGCCAGCAGCTTAGGGACTCAGGGAGGGGCGATTAACTATGGCTACACCTTC.

The rearrangement joins TRBV5-6 to TRBJ2-7; D perhaps matches TRBD2 (6 bases). This CDR3 is 15 amino acids long. The germline V and J ends were trimmed by 5 bases and 1 base, with 16 bases remaining between them. CDR1 and CDR2 from the germline V gene are SGHDT and YYEEEE. For the CDR3, the DNA is TGTGCCAGCAGTCACCGGGGGTTCCCGTCCTACGAGCAGTACTTC. It encodes CASSHRGFPSYEQYF.

The CDR3 protein is CASSSSGNSYEQYF. In DNA form, the CDR3 reads TGTGCCAGCAGCTCTAGCGGAAACTCCTACGAGCAGTACTTC. The chain combines TRBV7-8 with TRBJ2-7, with 7 bases fitting TRBD2. There are 14 residues in the CDR3. V was clipped by 4 bases and J by 0 bases; unmatched bases: 3. The germline gives CDR1 SGHVS, CDR2 FQNEAQ. The full variable domain, with the rest looked up from reference TRBV7-8 and TRBJ2-7, is GAGVSQSPRYKVAKRGQDVALRCDPISGHVSLFWYQQALGQGPEFLTYFQNEAQLDKSGLPSDRFFAERPEGSVSTLKIQRTQQEDSAVYLCASSSSGNSYEQYFGPGTRLTVT.

This rearrangement joins TRBV24-1 to TRBJ2-1, with no clear D. Looked up from germline, CDR1 is KGHDR and CDR2 is SFDVKD. Trimming cost V 3 bases and J 5 bases, with 13 bases left between them. CDR3 length equals 15 residues. The DNA for the CDR3 is TGTGCCACCAGTGATCCCGGTCTTTTCGACAATGAGCAGTTCTTC. It yields the protein CATSDPGLFDNEQFF.

This clonotype was detected once. V is TRBV2 and J is TRBJ1-5, with D possibly being TRBD1 (5 bases). The germline gives CDR1 SNHLY, CDR2 FYNNEI. The CDR3 has 16 amino acids. V was shortened by 3 bases and J by 1 base, with 13 bases between the two germline ends. CDR3 residues: CASSDPGILSNQPQHF. In DNA form, the CDR3 reads TGTGCCAGCAGTGACCCAGGGATCCTAAGCAATCAGCCCCAGCATTTT.

This clonotype was observed a few times. The chain has TRBV6-1 and TRBJ1-2; D unclear. CDR1 MNHNS and CDR2 SASEGT come from the germline V gene. The CDR3 extends over 14 amino acids. V gave up 6 bases and J gave up 7 bases, with 18 bases separating them. CDR3: CASSLRRNNGGYTF. The CDR3 DNA follows: TGTGCCAGCAGCCTACGAAGGAATAACGGTGGCTACACCTTC.

In this sample, this clonotype turned up a few times. This chain joins TRBV2 and TRBJ1-2; D unresolved. This CDR3 comprises 12 residues. The V and J ends lost 2 bases and 5 bases respectively, with 6 bases between them. Looked up from germline, CDR1 is SNHLY and CDR2 is FYNNEI. CDR3 residues: CASSETVYGYTF. The CDR3 region has the DNA TGTGCCAGCAGTGAAACTGTTTATGGCTACACCTTC. Filled out from reference TRBV2 and TRBJ1-2, the complete variable domain reads EPEVTQTPSHQVTQMGQEVILRCVPISNHLYFYWYRQILGQKVEFLVSFYNNEISEKSEIFDDQFSVERPDGSNFTLKIRSTKLEDSAMYFCASSETVYGYTFGSGTRLTVV.

This clonotype was observed a few times. The chain uses TRBV28 and TRBJ1-1; 9 bases are shared with TRBD1. V lost 6 bases, J lost 2 bases, and 10 bases stayed unmatched. CDR3 length: 16 residues. CDR1 and CDR2 (germline): MDHEN, SYDVKM. CDR3 amino acids: CASRTLGTGINTEAFF. For the CDR3, the DNA is TGTGCCAGCAGAACCCTAGGGACAGGGATAAACACTGAAGCTTTCTTT. The whole variable domain, filled in from reference TRBV28 and TRBJ1-1, reads DVKVTQSSRYLVKRTGEKVFLECVQDMDHENMFWYRQDPGLGLRLIYFSYDVKMKEKGDIPEGYSVSREKKERFSLILESASTNQTSMYLCASRTLGTGINTEAFFGQGTRLTVV.

The chain recombines TRBV19 with TRBJ1-6; 8 bases are a match to TRBD1. Unmatched junction bases numbered 13, after V lost 8 bases and J lost 7 bases. Germline-derived CDR1 and CDR2 are LNHDA and SQIVND (reference sequence). This CDR3 spans 16 amino acids. For the CDR3, the DNA is TGTGCCAGTGGTACCGGGTGGACAGGGCGCAATTCACCCCTCCACTTT. Amino acid sequence: CASGTGWTGRNSPLHF.

The chain carries TRBV20-1 and TRBJ2-1, with 10 bases identical to TRBD2. The trim removed 5 bases at V and 1 base at J, leaving 11 bases unmatched. The germline V gene encodes CDR1 DFQATT and CDR2 SNEGSKA (reference sequence). The CDR3 spans 17 residues. The CDR3 loop reads CSAPRIGGLASYNEQFF. The CDR3 DNA reads TGCAGTGCTCCCCGGATTGGGGGACTAGCGTCCTACAATGAGCAGTTCTTC.

A few counts support this clonotype. This chain joins TRBV27 and TRBJ1-5; D gene uncertain. The CDR3 spans 14 residues. Germline values: CDR1 MNHEY, CDR2 SMNVEV (reference sequence). Trimming removed 2 bases from V and 6 bases from J, with 11 bases in between. This CDR3 reads CASSLGVGGQPQHF. In DNA form, the CDR3 reads TGTGCCAGCAGTTTAGGGGTGGGAGGTCAGCCCCAGCATTTT.

The gene calls are TRBV28 and TRBJ1-2; 7 bases are shared with TRBD1. With V trimmed by 3 bases and J by 4 bases, 8 bases remained unmatched. There are 15 residues in the CDR3. CDR1 and CDR2 (germline): MDHEN, SYDVKM. For the CDR3, the DNA is TGTGCCAGCAGTTTCGCAGGGGGAGGTCGCTATGGCTACACCTTC. Translated: CASSFAGGGRYGYTF.

The chain carries TRBV20-1 and TRBJ2-3; 11 bases match TRBD2. CDR1 is DFQATT, CDR2 SNEGSKA, per germline (reference sequence). J gave up 7 bases and V 6 bases, and 12 bases lay outside the gene matches. This CDR3 contains 15 residues. CDR3 sequence reads: CSAPAGTSGLNTQYF. The DNA for the CDR3 is TGCAGTGCACCAGCCGGGACTAGCGGACTAAATACGCAGTATTTT.

The count of this clonotype is one. The chain is built from TRBV5-1 and TRBJ2-3, with D perhaps TRBD1 or TRBD2 (5 bases each). The CDR3 has 13 residues. Deletions cut 8 bases from V and 4 bases from J, with 14 bases between. Looked up from germline, CDR1 is SGHRS and CDR2 is YFSETQ. The CDR3 spells CASGGDPADTQYF. For the CDR3, the DNA is TGCGCCAGTGGGGGTGACCCAGCAGATACGCAGTATTTT.

CDR3 nucleotides: TGTGCCAGCAGCCCCACCGTGCGGGCTTATGACTATGGCTACACCTTC. This translates into CASSPTVRAYDYGYTF. The chain links TRBV5-6 to TRBJ1-2; the D is unclear. Germline CDR1 reads SGHDT; CDR2 reads YYEEEE. The V end lost 4 bases, the J end lost 3 bases, and 19 bases lay between the germline ends. This CDR3 region has 16 residues. Full variable domain (missing parts from reference TRBV5-6 and TRBJ1-2): DAGVTQSPTHLIKTRGQQVTLRCSPKSGHDTVSWYQQALGQGPQFIFQYYEEEERQRGNFPDRFSGHQFPNYSSELNVNALLLGDSALYLCASSPTVRAYDYGYTFGSGTRLTVV.

This clonotype was counted between two and nine times. The chain combines TRBV2 with TRBJ1-6; maybe TRBD1 (5 bases). This CDR3 has 15 residues. Germline V gene lookup returns CDR1 SNHLY and CDR2 FYNNEI. V dropped 4 bases and J dropped 7 bases, with 14 bases sitting between them. CDR3 nucleotides: TGTGCCAGCAGTGGGGACGGAGGGCCCAATTCACCCCTCCACTTT. Protein: CASSGDGGPNSPLHF.